This entry is about one TCR beta chain. One junction end disagrees with the germline gene, perhaps due to a read error. The time point: after preoperative PTX-NDP chemotherapy. The germline gives CDR1 MNHEY, CDR2 SMNVEV (reference sequence). This CDR3 contains 16 residues. The source of the sample is a study of esophageal squamous cell carcinoma under preoperative chemotherapy. Overall study context: Both tumor-infiltrating lymphocytes and peripheral blood T cells had their TCR repertoires profiled.

TCRdb independently ran MiXCR on the PCR reads; one entry per CDR3 protein. The table shows some 30,000 distinct CDR3 sequences, with around 50% occurring only once. V gene TRBV27 combines with J gene TRBJ2-3; possibly TRBD1 for D (5 bases). The clonotype comes from a human donor with esophageal squamous cell carcinoma. The donor label of this sample is uncertain. The sample here was taken from a patient given preoperative chemotherapy. CDR3 bases: TGTGCCAGCAGAAAGCAAGTACCCGCGAACACAGGTGAGCAGTTTTTT. Encoded protein: CASRKQVPANTGEQFF.